A single sample is the source of the 29 T cell receptor beta chains below, sequenced in a study of blood T cell repertoires in COVID-19. The protocol was immunoSEQ multiplex PCR, while the TCRdb copy is restricted to in-frame clones and leaves out a portion. The data hold about 200,000 clones, with around 85% observed a single time. What was sequenced was PBMCs or T cells enriched from blood (not recorded which). The receptor set was obtained from a woman in her forties with acute COVID-19.

V is TRBV6-5 and J is TRBJ2-7; no clear D gene. Deletions cut 0 bases from V and 0 bases from J, with 6 bases between. This CDR3 is built from 14 residues. The germline gives CDR1 MNHEY, CDR2 SVGAGI. The CDR3: CASSYSALSYEQYF. The CDR3 bases are TGTGCCAGCAGTTACTCAGCTCTCTCCTACGAGCAGTACTTC.

The V and J genes are TRBV2 and TRBJ2-5; 8 nucleotides match TRBD1. Trimming cost V 4 bases and J 13 bases; bases outside gene matches: 8. Germline V CDR1 and CDR2: SNHLY, FYNNEI. The CDR3 spans 12 residues. Written as DNA, the CDR3 is TGTGCCAGCAGTGGGGCCTCCGGGACAGGGTACTTC. It translates to CASSGASGTGYF.

About this clone itself: At one end the junction does not follow the germline gene, possibly because of a read error. J is TRBJ1-2 and V is TRBV6-6; tentatively, D is TRBD1 (6 bases). The CDR3 has 11 amino acids. Per the germline V gene, CDR1 is MNHNY and CDR2 is SVGAGI (reference sequence). CDR3 amino acids: CASSYESGQIF. The CDR3 bases are TGTGCCAGCAGTTACGAAAGCGGACAGATCTTC.

The V call is TRBV9, the J call TRBJ1-2, with TRBD1 matching over 8 bases. The CDR3 spans 15 residues. Germline V gene data show CDR1 as SGDLS and CDR2 as YYNGEE. V lost 4 bases to trimming and J lost 3 bases; unmatched junction nucleotides: 8. CDR3 sequence: CASSPGTGGYYGYTF. The CDR3 DNA sequence: TGTGCCAGCAGCCCAGGGACAGGTGGATACTATGGCTACACCTTC.

The chain uses TRBV6-6 and TRBJ1-6; TRBD1 matches 9 bases. Trimming at V came to 2 bases and at J to 7 bases, leaving 3 bases not matched to a gene. Germline V gene data show CDR1 as MNHNY and CDR2 as SVGAGI (reference sequence). The CDR3 has 15 residues. For the CDR3, the DNA is TGTGCCAGCAGTTACAGAGACAGGGGGAATTCACCCCTCCACTTT. As protein: CASSYRDRGNSPLHF.

V gene TRBV3-1 (or the pseudogene TRBV3-2) combines with J gene TRBJ1-5; 10 bases agree with TRBD1. The CDR3 covers 15 residues. V trimming: 1 base; J trimming: 9 bases; junction bases outside the gene matches: 6. Germline V gives CDR1 LGHDT, CDR2 YNNKEL (reference sequence). CDR3 DNA: TGTGCCAGCAGCCAAGGGACAGGGGGGGTCGCGCCCCAGCATTTT. Protein: CASSQGTGGVAPQHF.

The J gene is TRBJ1-2, the V gene TRBV28; possibly TRBD1 for D (5 bases). The germline V gene has CDR1 MDHEN and CDR2 SYDVKM. This CDR3 contains 14 residues. V gave up 6 bases and J gave up 5 bases, with 16 bases separating them. The CDR3 region has the DNA TGTGCCAGCAGCGGGGGTCGGACTCCTTATGGCTACACCTTC. As protein: CASSGGRTPYGYTF.

V and J are TRBV6-4 and TRBJ1-1; D remains unclear. Trimming pared 7 bases from V and 0 bases from J, leaving 21 bases between. This CDR3 has 17 residues. Germline CDR1 reads MRHNA; CDR2 reads SNTAGT. As DNA, the CDR3 is TGTGCCAGCACCCCCCGACGAGGGAAACCAATGAACACTGAAGCTTTCTTT. It codes for CASTPRRGKPMNTEAFF.

The chain is built from TRBV4-1 and TRBJ1-2; the D is unclear. Germline assignment: CDR1 MGHRA and CDR2 YSYEKL. The V gene lost 0 bases and the J gene lost 0 bases, with 8 bases spanning the gap. This CDR3 spans 15 amino acids. CDR3 DNA: TGCGCCAGCAGCCAAGAAACAGTCTCTAACTATGGCTACACCTTC. It yields the protein CASSQETVSNYGYTF.

The chain employs TRBV7-9 and TRBJ2-7; 7 nucleotides match TRBD2. Germline CDR1 is SEHNR and CDR2 is FQNEAQ (reference sequence). CDR3 size: 13 residues. V gave up 3 bases and J gave up 9 bases; unmatched junction bases: 8. The CDR3 DNA is TGTGCCAGCAGCTTCGAGGGAGGGCCAGGGCAGTACTTC. Translated: CASSFEGGPGQYF.

CDR3 amino acids: CASSSWTSGRATRGETQYF. CDR3 DNA: TGTGCCAGCAGCTCCTGGACTAGCGGGAGGGCAACCAGGGGAGAGACCCAGTACTTC. This chain connects TRBV7-9 to TRBJ2-5, with 15 positions matching TRBD2. The CDR3 loop spans 19 amino acids. V shed 4 bases, J shed 4 bases, and the junction held 13 bases outside the gene matches. Germline V gives CDR1 SEHNR, CDR2 FQNEAQ (reference sequence).

The sample holds a few counts of this clone. The chain employs TRBV28 and TRBJ1-2; D unresolved. The germline CDR1 and CDR2 sequences are MDHEN and SYDVKM. Trimming cost V 6 bases and J 8 bases, with 10 bases left between them. There are 11 residues in the CDR3. CDR3 nucleotide sequence: TGTGCCAGCAGGCGGAGGGAAGGCTACACCTTC. Translating it yields CASRRREGYTF.

The rearrangement uses TRBV20-1 and TRBJ2-1; 9 bases match TRBD2. The CDR3 is 14 residues long. V shed 3 bases and J 7 bases; nucleotides not matched to a gene: 7. CDR1 DFQATT and CDR2 SNEGSKA come from the germline V gene (reference sequence). The DNA of the CDR3 is TGCAGTGCTAGTAAGGGGCTAGCGGGAAATGAGCAGTTCTTC. This gives the protein CSASKGLAGNEQFF.

DNA for the CDR3: TGTGCCAGCAGCTCAGTGGAGCGGGGGGTGTTGGAGACCCAGTACTTC. Amino acid sequence: CASSSVERGVLETQYF. The rearrangement uses TRBV3-1 (or the pseudogene TRBV3-2) and TRBJ2-5; 9 bases are a match to TRBD2. Germline V gene lookup returns CDR1 LGHDT and CDR2 YNNKEL (reference sequence). J was trimmed by 5 bases and V by 5 bases; bases with no gene match: 12. This CDR3 spans 16 amino acids.

This clone showed up just once. J is TRBJ1-5 and V is TRBV5-1, with 12 nucleotides matching TRBD1. The CDR3 runs to 16 residues. V trimming: 4 bases; J trimming: 5 bases; junction bases outside the gene matches: 7. The germline gives CDR1 SGHRS, CDR2 YFSETQ. As DNA, the CDR3 is TGCGCCAGCAGCCCCGGGACAGGGGGCGGTTATCAGCCCCAGCATTTT. Protein product: CASSPGTGGGYQPQHF.

The J gene is TRBJ1-1, the V gene TRBV19, with TRBD1 matching 8 bases. The CDR3 length is 14 residues. Germline CDR1 LNHDA, CDR2 SQIVND (reference sequence). V dropped 3 bases and J dropped 3; count of bases not matched to a gene: 3. In nucleotides, the CDR3 is TGTGCCAGTAGTATGGGACAGGTTTACACTGAAGCTTTCTTT. It translates to CASSMGQVYTEAFF.

V and J are TRBV30 and TRBJ1-3; possibly TRBD1 for D (5 bases). The V and J ends lost 0 bases and 0 bases respectively, with 9 bases between them. The CDR3 is made up of 15 amino acids. Germline-derived CDR1 and CDR2 are GTSNPN and SVGIG (reference sequence). The CDR3 loop is CAWSVTRVSGNTIYF. The CDR3 DNA is TGTGCCTGGAGTGTAACCAGGGTCTCTGGAAACACCATATATTTT.

The rearrangement joins TRBV7-2 to TRBJ2-7, with TRBD2 matching over 11 bases. The CDR3 runs 14 residues. The trim removed 8 bases at V and 2 bases at J, leaving 5 bases unmatched. Germline V gene lookup returns CDR1 SGHTA and CDR2 FQGNSA. DNA of the CDR3: TGTGCCAGCTTGGTAGCGGGAGGGGCCTACGAGCAGTACTTC. Protein: CASLVAGGAYEQYF.

This rearrangement joins TRBV27 to TRBJ1-1; TRBD1 is a possible D gene (6 bases). CDR3 length equals 14 residues. CDR1 and CDR2 from the germline V gene are MNHEY and SMNVEV (reference sequence). The V and J ends lost 3 bases and 1 base respectively, with 9 bases between them. Here the CDR3 reads CASSLGAKNTEAFF. The CDR3 coding sequence is TGTGCCAGCAGTTTGGGGGCGAAGAACACTGAAGCTTTCTTT.

The rearrangement uses TRBV7-2 and TRBJ2-7, with 8 bases lining up with TRBD1. V shed 5 bases, J shed 0 bases, and the junction held 15 bases outside the gene matches. CDR3 length: 18 residues. The germline V gene has CDR1 SGHTA and CDR2 FQGNSA. The CDR3, as DNA: TGTGCCAGCAGCATAGAACCGGTTCGGGACAGGTCCTCCTACGAGCAGTACTTC. Translation: CASSIEPVRDRSSYEQYF.

The chain has TRBV10-3 and TRBJ2-5, with TRBD1 matching 8 bases. Germline CDR1 ENHRY, CDR2 SYGVKD. The V segment lost 2 bases and the J segment 4 bases; nucleotides outside the gene matches: 0. CDR3 size: 13 residues. DNA of the CDR3: TGTGCCATCAGTGAGGACAGGGGAGAGACCCAGTACTTC. This gives the protein CAISEDRGETQYF.

This clone was recorded only once. This CDR3 is CAISEQYSNQPQHF. Here the CDR3 DNA reads TGTGCCATCAGTGAACAGTATAGCAATCAGCCCCAGCATTTT. The V gene is TRBV10-3, the J gene TRBJ1-5; unclear D gene. The CDR3 extends over 14 amino acids. The germline V gene has CDR1 ENHRY and CDR2 SYGVKD. Trimming left V 3 bases short and J 0 bases short, with 6 bases between.

The V and J genes are TRBV7-2 and TRBJ1-5; the D gene is possibly TRBD1 (6 bases). Between the trimmed V and J ends, which lost 6 bases and 6 bases, there was a span of 18 bases. Germline assignment: CDR1 SGHTA and CDR2 FQGNSA. The CDR3 extends over 15 amino acids. The DNA of the CDR3 is TGTGCCAGCAGTTCACACCACAGGGATACTCAGCCCCAGCATTTT. Amino acid sequence: CASSSHHRDTQPQHF.

In DNA form, the CDR3 reads TGCGCCAGCAGCTCACTAGCGACGCAAGAGACCCAGTACTTC. It codes for CASSSLATQETQYF. The J gene is TRBJ2-5, the V gene TRBV5-1, with 7 bases matching TRBD2. The V and J ends lost 3 bases and 2 bases, in that order; junction bases with no gene match: 4. The CDR3 sequence is 14 residues long. Germline V CDR1 and CDR2: SGHRS, YFSETQ. Complete variable domain (other parts from reference TRBV5-1 and TRBJ2-5): KAGVTQTPRYLIKTRGQQVTLSCSPISGHRSVSWYQQTPGQGLQFLFEYFSETQRNKGNFPGRFSGRQFSNSRSEMNVSTLELGDSALYLCASSSLATQETQYFGPGTRLLVL.

This rearrangement joins TRBV10-3 to TRBJ1-2; 7 nucleotides agree with TRBD1. This CDR3 spans 14 amino acids. V lost 2 bases, J lost 4 bases, and 4 bases stayed unmatched. Germline CDR1 ENHRY, CDR2 SYGVKD. Here the CDR3 reads CAISEKGGSYGYTF. In DNA form, the CDR3 reads TGTGCCATCAGTGAGAAAGGGGGCTCCTATGGCTACACCTTC.

The rearrangement links TRBV28 to TRBJ1-3; D is possibly TRBD1 (6 bases). V gave up 3 bases and J gave up 3 bases, with 12 bases separating them. The CDR3 has 15 amino acids. Germline V gives CDR1 MDHEN, CDR2 SYDVKM. The CDR3 reads CASSFGQTFGNTIYF. CDR3 DNA sequence: TGTGCCAGCAGTTTCGGACAGACGTTTGGAAACACCATATATTTT.

J is TRBJ1-1 and V is TRBV11-3, with D hard to call. Germline V gene data show CDR1 as SGHNT and CDR2 as YENEEA. The germline V and J ends were trimmed by 3 bases and 0 bases, with 8 bases remaining between them. There are 14 residues in the CDR3. The CDR3 loop reads CASSFSDLNTEAFF. The CDR3, as DNA: TGTGCCAGCAGCTTTTCAGATTTGAACACTGAAGCTTTCTTT.

The rearrangement joins TRBV11-3 to TRBJ2-3; 7 bases fit TRBD2. Germline CDR1 is SGHNT and CDR2 is YENEEA. This CDR3 contains 16 residues. V was clipped by 1 base and J by 4 bases; unmatched bases: 8. This CDR3 reads CASSLGMAGVPDTQYF. DNA for the CDR3: TGTGCCAGCAGCTTAGGAATGGCGGGAGTCCCAGATACGCAGTATTTT.

The chain has TRBV29-1 and TRBJ2-1; 9 nucleotides align to TRBD2. Germline loops: CDR1 SQVTM, CDR2 ANQGSEA. The CDR3 runs 13 residues. Trimming removed 4 bases from V and 5 bases from J; junction bases left unmatched: 3. The DNA for the CDR3 is TGCAGCGTTGGGGTAGCGGGAGACAATGAGCAGTTCTTC. Translated, it gives CSVGVAGDNEQFF.